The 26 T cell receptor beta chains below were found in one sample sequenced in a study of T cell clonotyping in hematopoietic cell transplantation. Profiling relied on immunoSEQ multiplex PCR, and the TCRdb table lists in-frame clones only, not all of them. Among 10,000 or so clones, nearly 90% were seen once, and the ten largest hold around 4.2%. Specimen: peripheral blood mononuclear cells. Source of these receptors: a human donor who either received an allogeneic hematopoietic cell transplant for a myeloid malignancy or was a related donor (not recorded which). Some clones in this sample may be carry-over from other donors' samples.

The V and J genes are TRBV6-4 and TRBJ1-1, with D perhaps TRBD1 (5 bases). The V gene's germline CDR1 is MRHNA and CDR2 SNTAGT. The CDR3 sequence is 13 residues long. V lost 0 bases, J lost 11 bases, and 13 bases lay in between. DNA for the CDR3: TGTGCCAGCAGTGACTCAAGGGAGGGGACGGCTTTCTTT. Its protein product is CASSDSREGTAFF.

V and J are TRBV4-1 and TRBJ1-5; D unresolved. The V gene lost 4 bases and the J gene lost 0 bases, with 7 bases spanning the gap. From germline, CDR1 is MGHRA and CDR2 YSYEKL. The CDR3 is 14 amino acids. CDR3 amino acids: CASSLSGSNQPQHF. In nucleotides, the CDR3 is TGCGCCAGCAGCCTGAGCGGTAGCAATCAGCCCCAGCATTTT.

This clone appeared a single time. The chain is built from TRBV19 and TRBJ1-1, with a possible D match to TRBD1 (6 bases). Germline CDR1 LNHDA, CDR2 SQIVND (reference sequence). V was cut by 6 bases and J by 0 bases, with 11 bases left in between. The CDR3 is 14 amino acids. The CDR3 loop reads CASSQGTLNTEAFF. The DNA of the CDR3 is TGTGCCAGTAGCCAGGGGACTTTGAACACTGAAGCTTTCTTT. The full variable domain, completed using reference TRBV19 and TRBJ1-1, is DGGITQSPKYLFRKEGQNVTLSCEQNLNHDAMYWYRQDPGQGLRLIYYSQIVNDFQKGDIAEGYSVSREKKESFPLTVTSAQKNPTAFYLCASSQGTLNTEAFFGQGTRLTVV.

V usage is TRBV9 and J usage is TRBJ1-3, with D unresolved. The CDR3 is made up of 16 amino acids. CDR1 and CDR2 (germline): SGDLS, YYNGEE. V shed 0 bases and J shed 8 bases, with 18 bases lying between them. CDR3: CASSVGLEPRSDTIYF. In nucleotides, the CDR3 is TGTGCCAGCAGCGTAGGGCTCGAACCCAGGTCGGACACCATATATTTT.

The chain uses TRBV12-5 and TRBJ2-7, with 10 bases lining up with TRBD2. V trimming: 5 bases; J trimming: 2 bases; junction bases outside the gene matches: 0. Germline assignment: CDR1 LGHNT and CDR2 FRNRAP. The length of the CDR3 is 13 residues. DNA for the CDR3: TGTGCTAGTGGTAGCGGGGGGGCCTACGAGCAGTACTTC. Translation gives CASGSGGAYEQYF.

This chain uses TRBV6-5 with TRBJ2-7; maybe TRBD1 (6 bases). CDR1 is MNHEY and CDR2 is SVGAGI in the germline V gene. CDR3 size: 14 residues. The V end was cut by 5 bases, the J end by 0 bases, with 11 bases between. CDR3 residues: CASSRTVDSYEQYF. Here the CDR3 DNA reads TGTGCCAGCAGTCGGACAGTGGACTCCTACGAGCAGTACTTC.

The chain's CDR3 is CASTSGTRGDTQYF. CDR3 DNA: TGTGCCAGCACTAGCGGTACGAGGGGAGATACGCAGTATTTT. The chain couples TRBV6-6 to TRBJ2-3, with TRBD2 identical over 7 bases. Germline V CDR1 and CDR2: MNHNY, SVGAGI (reference sequence). Trimming at V came to 7 bases and at J to 5 bases, leaving 9 bases not matched to a gene. CDR3 size: 14 residues.

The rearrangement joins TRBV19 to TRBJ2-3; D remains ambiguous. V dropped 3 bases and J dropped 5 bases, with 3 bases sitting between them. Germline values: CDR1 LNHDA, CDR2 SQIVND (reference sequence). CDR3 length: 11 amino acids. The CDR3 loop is CASSIKDTQYF. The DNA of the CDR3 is TGTGCCAGTAGTATCAAAGATACGCAGTATTTT.

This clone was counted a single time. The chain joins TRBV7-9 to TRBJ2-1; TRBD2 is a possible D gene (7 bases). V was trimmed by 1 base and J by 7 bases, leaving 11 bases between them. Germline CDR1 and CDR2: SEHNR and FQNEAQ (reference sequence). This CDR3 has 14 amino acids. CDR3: CASSLVGGRNEQFF. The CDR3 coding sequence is TGTGCCAGCAGCTTAGTGGGGGGGCGAAATGAGCAGTTCTTC.

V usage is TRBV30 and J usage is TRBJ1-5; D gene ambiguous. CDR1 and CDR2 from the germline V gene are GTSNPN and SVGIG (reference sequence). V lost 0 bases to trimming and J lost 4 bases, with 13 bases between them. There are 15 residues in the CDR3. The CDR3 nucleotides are TGTGCCTGGAGTGTATCGGGATTTGGGAATCAGCCCCAGCATTTT. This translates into CAWSVSGFGNQPQHF.

The CDR3 region is CASSESGQLNTEAFF. DNA for the CDR3: TGTGCCAGCAGTGAGTCGGGACAGTTGAACACTGAAGCTTTCTTT. The chain has TRBV28 and TRBJ1-1; 7 nucleotides match TRBD1. The V and J ends lost 5 bases and 0 bases, in that order; junction bases with no gene match: 6. The CDR3 covers 15 residues. In germline, CDR1 is MDHEN, CDR2 SYDVKM.

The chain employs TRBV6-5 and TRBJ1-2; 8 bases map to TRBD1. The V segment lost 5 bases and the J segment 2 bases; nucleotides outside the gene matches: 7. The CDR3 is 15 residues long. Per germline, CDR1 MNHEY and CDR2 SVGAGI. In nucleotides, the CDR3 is TGTGCCAGCAGTCCCAGGACAGGGACGAACTATGGCTACACCTTC. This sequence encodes CASSPRTGTNYGYTF.

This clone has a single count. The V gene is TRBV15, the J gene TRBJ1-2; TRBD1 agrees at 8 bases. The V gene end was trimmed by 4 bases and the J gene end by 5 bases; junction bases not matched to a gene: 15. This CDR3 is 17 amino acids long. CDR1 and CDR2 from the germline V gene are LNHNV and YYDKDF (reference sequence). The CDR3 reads CATSTDGQGGRLYGYTF. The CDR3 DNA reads TGTGCCACCAGCACTGATGGACAGGGAGGTCGGTTATATGGCTACACCTTC. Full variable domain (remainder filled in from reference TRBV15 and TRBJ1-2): DAMVIQNPRYQVTQFGKPVTLSCSQTLNHNVMYWYQQKSSQAPKLLFHYYDKDFNNEADTPDNFQSRRPNTSFCFLDIRSPGLGDTAMYLCATSTDGQGGRLYGYTFGSGTRLTVV.

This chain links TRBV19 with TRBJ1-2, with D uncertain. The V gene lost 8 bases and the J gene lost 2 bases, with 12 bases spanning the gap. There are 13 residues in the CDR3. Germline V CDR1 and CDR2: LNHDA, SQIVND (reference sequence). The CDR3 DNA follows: TGTGCCAGTCACCTGGGGAGGAACTATGGCTACACCTTC. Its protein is CASHLGRNYGYTF.

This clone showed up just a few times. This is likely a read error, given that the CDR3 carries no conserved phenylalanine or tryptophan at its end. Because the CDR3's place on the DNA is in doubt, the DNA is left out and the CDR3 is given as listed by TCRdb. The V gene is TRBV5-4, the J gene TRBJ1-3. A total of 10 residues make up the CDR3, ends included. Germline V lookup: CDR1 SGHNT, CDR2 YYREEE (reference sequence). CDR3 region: CASSSTASGP.

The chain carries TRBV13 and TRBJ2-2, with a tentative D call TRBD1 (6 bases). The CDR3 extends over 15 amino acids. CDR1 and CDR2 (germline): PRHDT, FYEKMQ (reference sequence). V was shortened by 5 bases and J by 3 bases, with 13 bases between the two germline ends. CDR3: CASSRRGIHTGELFF. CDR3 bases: TGTGCCAGCAGCCGAAGGGGGATTCACACCGGGGAGCTGTTTTTT.

CDR3 DNA sequence: TGTGCCTGGAGTCCGGGACTGAGCTATGGCTACACCTTC. Protein sequence: CAWSPGLSYGYTF. The genes are TRBV30 and TRBJ1-2; tentatively, D is TRBD1 (5 bases). The germline gives CDR1 GTSNPN, CDR2 SVGIG (reference sequence). The CDR3 has 13 amino acids. V was shortened by 2 bases and J by 4 bases, with 11 bases between the two germline ends.

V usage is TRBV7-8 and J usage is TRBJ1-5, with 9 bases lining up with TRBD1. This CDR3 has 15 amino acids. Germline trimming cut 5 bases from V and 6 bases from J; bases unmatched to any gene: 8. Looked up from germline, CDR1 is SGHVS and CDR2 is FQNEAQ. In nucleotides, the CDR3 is TGTGCCAGCAGCAACCGACAGGGGGTCCTTCAGCCCCAGCATTTT. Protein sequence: CASSNRQGVLQPQHF. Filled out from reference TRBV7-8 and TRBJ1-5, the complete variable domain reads GAGVSQSPRYKVAKRGQDVALRCDPISGHVSLFWYQQALGQGPEFLTYFQNEAQLDKSGLPSDRFFAERPEGSVSTLKIQRTQQEDSAVYLCASSNRQGVLQPQHFGDGTRLSIL.

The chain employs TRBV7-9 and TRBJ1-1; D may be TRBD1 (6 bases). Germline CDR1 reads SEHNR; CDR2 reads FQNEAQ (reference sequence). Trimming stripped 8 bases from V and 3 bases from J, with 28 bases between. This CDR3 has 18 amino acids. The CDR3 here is CASRINKKRQEGDTEAFF. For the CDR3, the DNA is TGTGCCAGCCGAATTAACAAAAAACGACAGGAGGGGGACACTGAAGCTTTCTTT. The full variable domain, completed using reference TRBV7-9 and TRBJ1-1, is DTGVSQNPRHKITKRGQNVTFRCDPISEHNRLYWYRQTLGQGPEFLTYFQNEAQLEKSRLLSDRFSAERPKGSFSTLEIQRTEQGDSAMYLCASRINKKRQEGDTEAFFGQGTRLTVV.

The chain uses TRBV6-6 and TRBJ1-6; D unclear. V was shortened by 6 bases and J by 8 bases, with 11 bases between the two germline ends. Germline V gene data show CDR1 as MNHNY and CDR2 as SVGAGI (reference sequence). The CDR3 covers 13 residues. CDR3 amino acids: CASSQLTDSPLHF. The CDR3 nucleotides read TGTGCCAGCAGCCAACTGACCGATTCACCCCTCCACTTT.

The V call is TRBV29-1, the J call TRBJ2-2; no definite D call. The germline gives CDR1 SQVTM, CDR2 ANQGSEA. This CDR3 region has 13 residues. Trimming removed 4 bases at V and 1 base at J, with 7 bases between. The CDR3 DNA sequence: TGCAGCGTTGCGTCGGAGAACACCGGGGAGCTGTTTTTT. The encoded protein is CSVASENTGELFF.

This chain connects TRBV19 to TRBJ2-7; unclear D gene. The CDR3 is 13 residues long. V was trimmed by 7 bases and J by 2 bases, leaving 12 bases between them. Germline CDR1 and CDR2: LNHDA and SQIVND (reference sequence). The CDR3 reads CASTSRPPYEQYF. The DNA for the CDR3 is TGTGCCAGTACCAGTCGACCACCCTACGAGCAGTACTTC.

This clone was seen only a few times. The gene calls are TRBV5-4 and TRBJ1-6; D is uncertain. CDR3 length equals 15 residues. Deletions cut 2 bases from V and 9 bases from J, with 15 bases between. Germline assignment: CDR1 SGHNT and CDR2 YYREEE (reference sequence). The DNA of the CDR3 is TGTGCCAGCAGCTTTGGAGGGTTTCAAGGTTCACCCCTCCACTTT. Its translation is CASSFGGFQGSPLHF. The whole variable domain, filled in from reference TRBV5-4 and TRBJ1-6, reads ETGVTQSPTHLIKTRGQQVTLRCSSQSGHNTVSWYQQALGQGPQFIFQYYREEENGRGNFPPRFSGLQFPNYSSELNVNALELDDSALYLCASSFGGFQGSPLHFGNGTRLTVT.

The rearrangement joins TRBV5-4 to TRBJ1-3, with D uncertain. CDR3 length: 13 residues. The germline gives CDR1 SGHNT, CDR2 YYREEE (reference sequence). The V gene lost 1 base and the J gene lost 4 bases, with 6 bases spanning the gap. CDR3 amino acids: CASSLFGGNTIYF. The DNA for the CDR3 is TGTGCCAGCAGCTTGTTCGGAGGAAACACCATATATTTT.

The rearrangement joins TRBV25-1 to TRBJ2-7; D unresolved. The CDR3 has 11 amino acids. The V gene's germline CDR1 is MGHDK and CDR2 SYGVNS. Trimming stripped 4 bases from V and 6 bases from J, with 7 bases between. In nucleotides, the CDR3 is TGTGCCAGCAGTGGGTCACCCGAGCAGTACTTC. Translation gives CASSGSPEQYF.

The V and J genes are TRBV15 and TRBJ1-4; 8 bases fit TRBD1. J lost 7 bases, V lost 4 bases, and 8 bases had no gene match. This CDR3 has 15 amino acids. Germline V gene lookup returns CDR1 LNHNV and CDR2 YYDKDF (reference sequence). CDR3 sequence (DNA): TGTGCCACCAGCAAAAATCGGGACAGGCCTGAAAAACTGTTTTTT. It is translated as CATSKNRDRPEKLFF.